This note documents a single TCR beta chain sequence. No antigen is known for it. The sample is drawn from a study of blood T cells in healthy people across ages. General study findings and limits: Among long-lived donors, naive CD4+ cells were more numerous and diversity higher than in aged donors. As age increased, TCR beta diversity per million T cells fell in a roughly linear fashion.

The donors, all healthy, were Caucasians living in Russia, aged roughly 6 to 100. A minimum of 5.5 micrograms of total RNA was extracted per sample. The CDR3 is 13 amino acids. CDR1 and CDR2 (germline): SGHTA, FQGNSA. Trimming shortened V by 5 bases and J by 7 bases, and 12 bases separated the two germline ends. Primers used in a second PCR of about 6 to 11 cycles were a sample-barcoded 5' primer and a J-beta primer mix. TCRdb passed the 5' RACE reads through MiXCR, listing each CDR3 protein once. The sample consists of approximately 850,000 distinct CDR3 sequences, 58% of them appearing once. The sample taken for sequencing was blood. The sequence was collected from a man aged 25 to 40 in good health. This chain connects TRBV7-2 to TRBJ2-1; D is unclear. The CDR3 reads CASSRHVGNEQFF. The CDR3 nucleotides are TGTGCCAGCAGCCGTCATGTGGGGAATGAGCAGTTCTTC.